This T cell receptor (beta chain) was found in a study of T cells after posttransplantation cyclophosphamide (dated by TCRdb to 2016 to 2017). About the full investigation: The study tracked T cell repertoire reconstitution by TRB sequencing after myeloablative bone marrow transplantation using posttransplantation cyclophosphamide as GVHD prophylaxis. Samples from around 35 PTCy-treated patients and under 20 related bone marrow donors of those patients were subjected to antigen receptor sequencing. TRB sequencing was performed on blood from all 35 or so PTCy patients with 1-year posttransplant specimens. Up to 3 additional blood samples from 2 to 5.2 years after transplant were also TRB-sequenced in 3 patients, as was pretransplant blood from several patients. Public TRB sequences were compared against a database of over 3,600 sequences linked to responses to pathogens, tumor antigens, self-antigens and alloantigens. TRA and TRB clonality were tightly correlated in several samples, so subsequent TCR analyses focused on TRB only.

A note on this clone: It lacks a known antigen. There are no base qualities to consult, and no much larger clone falls within one base.

Summary of the overall study and its limitations: The TRB repertoires of T cells infiltrating skin or GI tract showed only limited overlap with the TRB repertoires of T cells in blood. Across 45 patients, TRB clonality was highly associated with recipient CMV seropositivity and CMV reactivation, and PTCy diversity was similar to diversity in CNI/methotrexate controls. Donor-recipient similarity was low at 1-2 months but rose over the first year, and later blood repertoires were often dominated by donor CD8+ memory clones.

Its CDR3 holds 11 amino acids, cysteine through phenylalanine. This entry keeps only the CDR3 DNA: 33 bases, framed from base 1. V sheds 4 bases and J sheds 4 bases, leaving 6 bases between their ends. Sequences SGHRS (CDR1) and YFSETQ (CDR2) are obtained from the germline V gene. Peripheral blood samples were provided by related bone marrow donors on the day of marrow donation. Peripheral blood and bone marrow mononuclear cells were isolated by Ficoll-Hypaque density centrifugation and were cryopreserved. Genomic DNA was used for TRB sequencing, which was performed with the immunoSEQ assay at survey resolution or with the hsTCRB kit. The authors' pipeline ran thus. Initial read processing used immunoSEQ software, and repertoire analyses used the LymphoSeq R package. Clonality was calculated as 1 minus normalized Shannon entropy, and the Gini coefficient was also calculated for each TRB dataset. To infer phenotypes in unsorted samples, TRB sequences from sorted subsets of the recipient or donor were mapped onto unsorted samples from the same recipient. Here the immuneACCESS table is served through TCRdb, limited to in-frame sequences with V and J called. Missing clones are a known gap in these copies; in checked studies unresolved V genes cover under half, and the rest lacks a known reason. That table supplies the V and J calls and clone size; D and trimming were determined from the DNA. Counted in this sample were about 66,000 clones; approximately 92% of them appeared once. About 3.1% of the sample is in the top ten clones.

This sequence originates from a woman in her twenties or thirties in good health and a related stem cell transplant donor. The specimen was PBMCs. The V and J genes are TRBV5-1 and TRBJ2-7; TRBD1 is a weak D gene call, 5 bases matching. This receptor has the CDR3 CASSPGYEQYF. The nucleotides read TGCGCCAGCAGCCCAGGGTACGAGCAGTACTTC.